Listed below are T cell receptor beta chains from one sample, sequenced in a study of blood T cell repertoires in COVID-19. Using immunoSEQ multiplex PCR, the repertoire was profiled, and TCRdb retains in-frame clones only, with some absent. Counted here are around 110,000 clones, over 80% occurring once; the ten biggest clones make up 0.65% to 0.9%. Sequencing input: peripheral blood. These TCRs come from a woman aged 65 to 85 with acute or convalescent COVID-19. CDR3s include the opening cysteine and the closing phenylalanine or tryptophan. A D gene is named only where the DNA matches it firmly. Part of the rows lack a size; the others show once, few, many or a class for expanded clones.

TRBD1	TRBJ1-1	NA	TRBV5-6	TGTGCCAGCAGCCACAGGGGCCCGAGCACTGAAGCTTTCTTT	CASSHRGPSTEAFF
NA	TRBJ2-5	NA	TRBV7-6	TGTGCCAGCAGCTATCGGGGAGAAGAGACCCAGTACTTC	CASSYRGEETQYF
TRBD1	TRBJ2-7	once	TRBV12-3/TRBV12-4	TGTGCCAGCAGCAGACAGGGCGAGCAGTACTTC	CASSRQGEQYF
NA	TRBJ2-5	NA	TRBV10-1	TGCGCCAGCAGTGCCGGGACGGGGGGCGTGGAGACCCAGTACTTC	CASSAGTGGVETQYF
NA	TRBJ1-2	NA	TRBV19	TGTGCCAGTAGTATACAGGCGATTAACTATGGCTACACCTTC	CASSIQAINYGYTF
NA	TRBJ2-5	once	TRBV24-1	TGTGCCACCAGTGAAGGGACACAAGAGACCCAGTACTTC	CATSEGTQETQYF
TRBD1	TRBJ1-1	NA	TRBV3-1/TRBV3-2	TGTGCCAGCGCGCGACAGGGCAACACTGAAGCTTTCTTT	CASARQGNTEAFF
NA	TRBJ1-1	NA	TRBV6-5	TGTGCCAGCAGTTACTCCGTCAACACTGAAGCTTTCTTT	CASSYSVNTEAFF
TRBD1	TRBJ1-6	NA	TRBV5-1	TGCGCCAGCAGCTCGCAGGGGGCGGATAATTCACCCCTCCACTTT	CASSSQGADNSPLHF
NA	TRBJ1-2	NA	TRBV14	TGTGCCAGCAGCCAAGTCGCGGGCCTCGGCACCTTC	CASSQVAGLGTF
TRBD1	TRBJ2-1	NA	TRBV5-6	TGTGCCAGCAGCACCGGGACAGGGGATCAGTTCTTC	CASSTGTGDQFF
TRBD2	TRBJ2-2	NA	TRBV10-3	TGTGCCATCAGTACTAGGACTAGCGGGGGACACACCGGGGAGCTGTTTTTT	CAISTRTSGGHTGELFF
NA	TRBJ2-1	NA	TRBV7-3	TGTGCCAGCAGCTTTAGTTTAGCGCAGTACAATGAGCAGTTCTTC	CASSFSLAQYNEQFF
TRBD2	TRBJ2-7	NA	TRBV6-5	TGTGCCAGCAGTTACAGGCCTAGCGGGAACTACGAGCAGTACTTC	CASSYRPSGNYEQYF
NA	TRBJ1-5	NA	TRBV5-6	TGTGCCAGCAGCTCGCTTGGGGGCGGTCAGCCCCAGCATTTT	CASSSLGGGQPQHF
NA	TRBJ1-1	NA	TRBV9	TGTGCCAGCAGCGTAGTGGGGGGAGCGGTCACTGAAGCTTTCTTT	CASSVVGGAVTEAFF
NA	TRBJ1-3	NA	TRBV5-4	TGTGCCAGCAGCCCCGGGGGTGAGGCTGGAAACACCATATATTTT	CASSPGGEAGNTIYF
TRBD2	TRBJ2-1	NA	TRBV27	TGTGCCAGCAAGCGCAGCGGGAGCGGACCTTACAATGAGCAGTTCTTC	CASKRSGSGPYNEQFF
NA	TRBJ1-1	NA	TRBV19	TGTGCCAGTAGCCTCAGGGGAAGGATGAACACTGAAGCTTTCTTT	CASSLRGRMNTEAFF
NA	TRBJ1-2	NA	TRBV6-5	TGTGCCAGCAGGCTGGACTCCAACTATGGCTACACCTTC	CASRLDSNYGYTF
TRBD1	TRBJ2-2	NA	TRBV6-6	TGTGCCAGCAGTGAGACAGGACAGGGCACCGGGGAGCTGTTTTTT	CASSETGQGTGELFF
NA	TRBJ2-6	NA	TRBV28	TGTGCCAGCCGACAGTCTGGGGCCAACGTCCTGACTTTC	CASRQSGANVLTF
TRBD1	TRBJ1-4	NA	TRBV18	TGTGCCAGCTCGCCCGGGACAGGGACGGAAAAACTGTTTTTT	CASSPGTGTEKLFF
NA	TRBJ2-5	NA	TRBV18	TGTGCCAGCTCAACTTTTAGTGGAGAGACCCAGTACTTC	CASSTFSGETQYF
NA	TRBJ1-1	NA	TRBV7-3	TGTGCCAGCAGTACCCAGGGAGGCACTGAAGCTTTCTTT	CASSTQGGTEAFF
NA	TRBJ1-1	few	TRBV3-1/TRBV3-2	TGTGCCAGCAGCCGCAGACAGGTCCGGAACACTGAAGCTTTCTTT	CASSRRQVRNTEAFF
NA	TRBJ1-1	NA	TRBV6-2/TRBV6-3	TGTGCCAGCCGTTCGGAAACGGGGAAAGCTTTCTTT	CASRSETGKAFF
NA	TRBJ1-1	NA	TRBV5-1	TGCGCCAGCAGCTTGCGGACTATAACTGAAGCTTTCTTT	CASSLRTITEAFF
NA	TRBJ1-1	NA	TRBV2	TGTGCCAGCAGTGAAATCCTAGAAGCTTTCTTT	CASSEILEAFF
TRBD1	TRBJ2-7	NA	TRBV10-3	TGTGCCATCAGTGCCGCCCCGGGACAGGGTATAAAGCAGTACTTC	CAISAAPGQGIKQYF
NA	TRBJ1-3	NA	TRBV18	TGTGCCAGCTCACCACCTGAAAGGGGTCGGAACACCATATATTTT	CASSPPERGRNTIYF
NA	TRBJ2-7	NA	TRBV10-3	TGTGCCATCAGCCAGGGGCTAGGAGAGCAGTACTTC	CAISQGLGEQYF
NA	TRBJ2-4	NA	TRBV6-2/TRBV6-3	TGTGCCAGCAGTTACCCAGCGGGAGCCAAAAACATTCAGTACTTC	CASSYPAGAKNIQYF
NA	TRBJ1-5	few	TRBV5-1	TGCGCCAGCAGCTTGGGGGCAGACCAGCCCCAGCATTTT	CASSLGADQPQHF
NA	TRBJ2-3	NA	TRBV11-2	TGTGCCAGCAGCTTAGTCTCTTCAGTTTCAGGGTATTTT	CASSLVSSVSGYF
NA	TRBJ1-1	NA	TRBV3-1/TRBV3-2	TGTGCCAGCAGCCAAGAGTTGGACAGCGAAGCTTTCTTT	CASSQELDSEAFF
TRBD1	TRBJ1-5	NA	TRBV28	TGTGCCAGCAAAACTACAGGGGATGGGGATCAGCCCCAGCATTTT	CASKTTGDGDQPQHF
NA	TRBJ1-5	NA	TRBV20-1	TGCAGTGCTAGTAGAGGAGACAGCAATCAGCCCCAGCATTTT	CSASRGDSNQPQHF
TRBD1	TRBJ1-1	NA	TRBV19	TGTGCCAGTAGTACCTTTCGACAGGGAGAAGCTTTCTTT	CASSTFRQGEAFF
NA	TRBJ1-2	NA	TRBV3-1/TRBV3-2	TGTGCCAGCAGCGAAGTCGGGGGAGCCTATGGCTACACCTTC	CASSEVGGAYGYTF
TRBD1	TRBJ2-1	NA	TRBV29-1	TGCAGCGTTGACCGGACAGGCACCAATGAGCAGTTCTTC	CSVDRTGTNEQFF
TRBD1	TRBJ1-1	NA	TRBV29-1	TGCAGCGTTGAAGAGCCACAGGGGACGACTGAAGCTTTCTTT	CSVEEPQGTTEAFF
NA	TRBJ2-1	once	TRBV7-3	TGTGCCAGCAGCCTCGACACCATCAATGAGCAGTTCTTC	CASSLDTINEQFF
NA	TRBJ1-1	NA	TRBV21-1	TGTGCCAGCAGGGCAGGGGCTAATACTGAAGCTTTCTTT	CASRAGANTEAFF
TRBD2	TRBJ2-2	NA	TRBV28	TGTGCCAGCAGTTTGGCGGGAGAGGGCGGGGAGCTGTTTTTT	CASSLAGEGGELFF
NA	TRBJ1-2	NA	TRBV5-5	TGTGCCAGCAGCTTTTCGCCTGGACAAACCTATGGCTACACCTTC	CASSFSPGQTYGYTF
TRBD1	TRBJ1-4	NA	TRBV5-8	TGTGCCAGCAGCCAACGTCACGGGACAGGGGACGAAAAACTGTTTTTT	CASSQRHGTGDEKLFF
TRBD1	TRBJ1-2	few	TRBV11-2	TGTGCCAGCAGCTTAGGGGACAGCCGCATAGCTAACTATGGCTACACCTTC	CASSLGDSRIANYGYTF
TRBD1	TRBJ1-5	NA	TRBV16	TGTGCCAGCAGCCAATCACAGGGGCTGGCCCAGCATTTT	CASSQSQGLAQHF
NA	TRBJ2-2	NA	TRBV12-3/TRBV12-4	TGTGCCAGCACCTCGAGGCCCGGGGAGCTGTTTTTT	CASTSRPGELFF